This entry describes one T cell receptor beta chain. V was clipped by 2 bases and J by 1 base; unmatched bases: 7. The CDR3 runs 16 residues. Germline V gene lookup returns CDR1 MNHEY and CDR2 SMNVEV (reference sequence). The data belong to a study of radiotherapy plus CTLA-4 blockade in lung cancer. Study-level information: Disease control reached approximately 30%, with objective responses in around 19%.

Produced via immunoSEQ multiplex PCR; TCRdb's table is partial and in-frame only. Among approximately 50,000 clones listed, almost 85% were seen once. The input for sequencing was peripheral blood, taken from a patient treated with radiotherapy plus ipilimumab. V and J are TRBV27 and TRBJ2-5; 7 bases align to TRBD2. The origin of this receptor is a human donor with non-small cell lung cancer whose response to radiotherapy plus ipilimumab could not be evaluated. CDR3 nucleotide sequence: TGTGCCAGCAGTTTAGGGGTAGCGGGTTTCCAAGAGACCCAGTACTTC. Translating gives CASSLGVAGFQETQYF.